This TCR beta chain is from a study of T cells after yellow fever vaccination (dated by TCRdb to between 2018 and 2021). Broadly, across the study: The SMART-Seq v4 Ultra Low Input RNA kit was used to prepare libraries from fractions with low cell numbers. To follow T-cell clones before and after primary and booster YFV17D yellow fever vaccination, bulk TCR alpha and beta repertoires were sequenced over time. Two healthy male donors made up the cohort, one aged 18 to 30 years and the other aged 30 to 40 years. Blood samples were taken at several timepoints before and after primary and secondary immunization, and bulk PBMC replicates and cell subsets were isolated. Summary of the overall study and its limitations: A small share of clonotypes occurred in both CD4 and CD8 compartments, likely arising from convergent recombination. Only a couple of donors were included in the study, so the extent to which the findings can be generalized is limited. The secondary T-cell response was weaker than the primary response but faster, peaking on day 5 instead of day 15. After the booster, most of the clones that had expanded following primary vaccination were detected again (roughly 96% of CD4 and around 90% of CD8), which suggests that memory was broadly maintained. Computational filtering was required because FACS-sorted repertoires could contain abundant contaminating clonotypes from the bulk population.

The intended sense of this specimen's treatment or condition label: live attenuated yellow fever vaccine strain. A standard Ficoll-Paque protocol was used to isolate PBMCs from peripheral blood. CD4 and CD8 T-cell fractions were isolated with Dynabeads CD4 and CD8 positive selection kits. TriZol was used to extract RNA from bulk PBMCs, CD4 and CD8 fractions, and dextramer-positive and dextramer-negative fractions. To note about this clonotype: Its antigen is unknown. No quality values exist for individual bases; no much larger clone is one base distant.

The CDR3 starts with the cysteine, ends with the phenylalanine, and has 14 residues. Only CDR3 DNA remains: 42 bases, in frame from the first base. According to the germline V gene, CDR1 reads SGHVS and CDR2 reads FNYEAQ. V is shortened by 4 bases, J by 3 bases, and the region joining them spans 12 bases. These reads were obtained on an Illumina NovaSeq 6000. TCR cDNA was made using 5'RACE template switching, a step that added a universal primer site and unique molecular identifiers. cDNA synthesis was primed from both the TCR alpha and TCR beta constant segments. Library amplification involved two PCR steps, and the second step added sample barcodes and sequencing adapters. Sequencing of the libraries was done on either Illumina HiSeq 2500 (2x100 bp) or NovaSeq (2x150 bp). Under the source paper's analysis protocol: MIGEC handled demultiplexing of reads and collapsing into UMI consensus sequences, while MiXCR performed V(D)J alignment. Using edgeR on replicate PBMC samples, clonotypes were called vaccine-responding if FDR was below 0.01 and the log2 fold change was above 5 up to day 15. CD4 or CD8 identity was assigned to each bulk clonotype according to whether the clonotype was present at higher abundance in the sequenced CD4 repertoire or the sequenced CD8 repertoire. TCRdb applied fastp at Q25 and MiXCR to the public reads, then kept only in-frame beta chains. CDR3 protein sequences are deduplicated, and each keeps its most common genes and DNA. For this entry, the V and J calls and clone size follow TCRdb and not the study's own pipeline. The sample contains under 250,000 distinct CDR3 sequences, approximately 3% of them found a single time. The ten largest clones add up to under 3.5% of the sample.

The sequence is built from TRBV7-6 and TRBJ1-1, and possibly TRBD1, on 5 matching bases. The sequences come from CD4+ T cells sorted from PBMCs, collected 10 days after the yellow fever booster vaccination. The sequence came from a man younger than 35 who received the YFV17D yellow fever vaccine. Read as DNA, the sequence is TGTGCCAGCAGCTCCGCAGACAGCCACACTGAAGCTTTCTTT. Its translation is CASSSADSHTEAFF.